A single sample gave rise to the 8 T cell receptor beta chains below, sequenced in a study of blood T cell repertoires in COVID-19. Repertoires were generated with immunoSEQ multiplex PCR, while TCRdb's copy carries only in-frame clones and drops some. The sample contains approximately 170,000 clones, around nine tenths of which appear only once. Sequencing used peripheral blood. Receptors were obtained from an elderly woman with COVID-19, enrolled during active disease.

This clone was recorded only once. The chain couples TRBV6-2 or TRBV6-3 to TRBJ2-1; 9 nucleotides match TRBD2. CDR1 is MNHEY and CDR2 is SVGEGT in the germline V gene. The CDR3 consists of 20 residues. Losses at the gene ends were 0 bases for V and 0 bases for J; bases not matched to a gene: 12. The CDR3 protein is CASSYSLASGRPSSYNEQFF. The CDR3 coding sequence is TGTGCCAGCAGTTACTCGTTAGCAAGCGGGAGGCCAAGCTCCTACAATGAGCAGTTCTTC.

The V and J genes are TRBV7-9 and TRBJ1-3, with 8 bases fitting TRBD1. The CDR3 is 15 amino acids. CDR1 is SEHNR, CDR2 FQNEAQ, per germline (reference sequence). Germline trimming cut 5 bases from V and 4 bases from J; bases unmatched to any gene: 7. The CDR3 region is CASSPLRGQGNTIYF. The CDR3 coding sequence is TGTGCCAGCAGCCCACTCAGGGGGCAGGGAAACACCATATATTTT.

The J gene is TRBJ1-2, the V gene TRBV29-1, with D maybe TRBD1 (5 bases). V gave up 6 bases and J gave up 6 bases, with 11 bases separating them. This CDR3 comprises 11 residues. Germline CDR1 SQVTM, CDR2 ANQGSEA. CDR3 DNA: TGCAGCGTGATACAGGTGAATGGCTACACCTTC. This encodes CSVIQVNGYTF. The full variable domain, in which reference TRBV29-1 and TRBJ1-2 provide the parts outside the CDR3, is SAVISQKPSRDICQRGTSLTIQCQVDSQVTMMFWYRQQPGQSLTLIATANQGSEATYESGFVIDKFPISRPNLTFSTLTVSNMSPEDSSIYLCSVIQVNGYTFGSGTRLTVV.

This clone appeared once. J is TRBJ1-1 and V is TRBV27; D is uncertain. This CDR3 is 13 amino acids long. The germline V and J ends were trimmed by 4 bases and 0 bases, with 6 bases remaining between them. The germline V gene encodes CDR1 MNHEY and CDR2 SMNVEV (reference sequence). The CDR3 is CASSYGVNTEAFF. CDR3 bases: TGTGCCAGCAGTTACGGGGTGAACACTGAAGCTTTCTTT.

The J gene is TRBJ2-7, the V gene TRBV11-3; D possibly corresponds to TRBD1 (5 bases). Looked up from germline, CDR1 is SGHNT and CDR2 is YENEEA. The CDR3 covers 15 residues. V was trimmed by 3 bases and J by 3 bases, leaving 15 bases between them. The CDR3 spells CASSLGLQGNYEQYF. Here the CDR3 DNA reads TGTGCCAGCAGCTTGGGTTTGCAGGGAAACTACGAGCAGTACTTC.

The CDR3, as DNA: TGTGCCATCAAGGACACTAAAATCTCCTACGAGCAGTACTTC. It is translated as CAIKDTKISYEQYF. V usage is TRBV10-3 and J usage is TRBJ2-7; perhaps TRBD1 as D (5 bases). CDR3 length equals 14 residues. With 7 bases removed from V and 0 bases from J, the gap between germline ends came to 13 bases. Per germline, CDR1 ENHRY and CDR2 SYGVKD.

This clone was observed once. The CDR3 here is CASSLGQVNEAFF. The DNA for the CDR3 is TGTGCCAGCAGCCTGGGACAGGTGAATGAAGCTTTCTTT. The chain is built from TRBV28 and TRBJ1-1, with TRBD1 identical over 8 bases. Per the germline V gene, CDR1 is MDHEN and CDR2 is SYDVKM. This CDR3 contains 13 residues. Trimming took 6 bases from V and 7 from J; bases not matched to a gene: 7.

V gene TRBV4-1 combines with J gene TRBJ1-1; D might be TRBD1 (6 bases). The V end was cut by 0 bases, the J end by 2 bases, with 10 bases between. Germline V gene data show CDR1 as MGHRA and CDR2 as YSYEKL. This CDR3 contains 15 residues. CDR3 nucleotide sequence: TGCGCCAGCAGCCAAGATTCACAGGGAAACACTGAAGCTTTCTTT. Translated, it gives CASSQDSQGNTEAFF.